This T cell receptor beta chain originates from a study of vaccination and CD4 T cells after COVID-19. On the study more broadly: Nasal swab PCR identified SARS-CoV-2 in the convalescent patients, of whom roughly nine were mild and one severe.

V gave up 2 bases and J gave up 4 bases, with 11 bases separating them. The germline CDR1 and CDR2 sequences are DFQATT and SNEGSKA (reference sequence). The CDR3 runs to 13 residues. In regard to this clonotype: Its antigen is undetermined.

Cultured CD4+ T-cell DNA underwent Oncomine TCR Beta short-read sequencing. A single record per CDR3 protein comes from TCRdb applying MiXCR to the PCR reads. The data contain roughly 10,000 distinct CDR3 sequences, more than 55% of them singletons. Noted treatment: roughly 10-day PBMC culture with coronavirus spike peptide pools or control peptides (ViraFEST assay). Peptide-pool expansion of antigen-specific T cells preceded TCR sequencing in ViraFEST. Each of days 3 and 7 saw half the medium replaced by fresh IL-2 medium. The sequence was obtained from a human donor who had recovered from COVID-19. V is TRBV20-1 and J is TRBJ2-5; no definite D call. The source material was CD4+ T cells from blood, cultured in vitro. The CDR3 reads CSARIEARETQYF. CDR3 DNA: TGCAGTGCTAGAATTGAAGCAAGAGAGACCCAGTACTTC.